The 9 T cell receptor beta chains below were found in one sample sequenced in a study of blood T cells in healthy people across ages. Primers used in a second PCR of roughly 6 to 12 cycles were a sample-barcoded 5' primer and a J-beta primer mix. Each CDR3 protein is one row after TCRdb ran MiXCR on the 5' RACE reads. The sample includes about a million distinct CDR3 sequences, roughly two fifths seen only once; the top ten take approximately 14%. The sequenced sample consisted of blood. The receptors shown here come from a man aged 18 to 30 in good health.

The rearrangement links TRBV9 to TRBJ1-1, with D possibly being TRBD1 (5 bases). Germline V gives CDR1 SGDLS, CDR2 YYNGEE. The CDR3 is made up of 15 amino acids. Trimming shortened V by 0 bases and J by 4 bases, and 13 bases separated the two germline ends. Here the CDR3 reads CASSVEAGTFTEAFF. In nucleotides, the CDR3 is TGTGCCAGCAGCGTAGAGGCAGGGACGTTCACTGAAGCTTTCTTT.

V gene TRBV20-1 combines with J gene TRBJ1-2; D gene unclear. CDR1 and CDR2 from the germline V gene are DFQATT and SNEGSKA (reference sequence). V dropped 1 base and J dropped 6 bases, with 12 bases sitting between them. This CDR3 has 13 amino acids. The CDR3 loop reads CSARVAAGHGYTF. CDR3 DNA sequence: TGCAGTGCTAGAGTGGCGGCAGGTCATGGCTACACCTTC.

The DNA of the CDR3 is TGTGCCAGCAGGAGGGCGTCCTACAATGAGCAGTTCTTC. It specifies CASRRASYNEQFF. The chain recombines TRBV13 with TRBJ2-1; a weak D match, TRBD2 (5 bases). Deletions cut 6 bases from V and 1 base from J, with 7 bases between. The CDR3 totals 13 residues. The germline V gene has CDR1 PRHDT and CDR2 FYEKMQ (reference sequence).

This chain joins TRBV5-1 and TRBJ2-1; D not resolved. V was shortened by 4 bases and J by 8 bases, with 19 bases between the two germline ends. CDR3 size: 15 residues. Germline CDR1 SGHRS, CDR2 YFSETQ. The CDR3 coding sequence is TGCGCCAGCAGCGGGATGAAGGTGCCAGCCGATGAGCAGTTCTTC. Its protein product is CASSGMKVPADEQFF.

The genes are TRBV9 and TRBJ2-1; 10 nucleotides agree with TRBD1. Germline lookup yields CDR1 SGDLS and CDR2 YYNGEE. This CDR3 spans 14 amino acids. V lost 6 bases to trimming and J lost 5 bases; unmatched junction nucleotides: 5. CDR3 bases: TGTGCCAGCACCCGGGACAGGGGTGACAATGAGCAGTTCTTC. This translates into CASTRDRGDNEQFF. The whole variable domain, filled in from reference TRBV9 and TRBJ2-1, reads DSGVTQTPKHLITATGQRVTLRCSPRSGDLSVYWYQQSLDQGLQFLIQYYNGEERAKGNILERFSAQQFPDLHSELNLSSLELGDSALYFCASTRDRGDNEQFFGPGTRLTVL.

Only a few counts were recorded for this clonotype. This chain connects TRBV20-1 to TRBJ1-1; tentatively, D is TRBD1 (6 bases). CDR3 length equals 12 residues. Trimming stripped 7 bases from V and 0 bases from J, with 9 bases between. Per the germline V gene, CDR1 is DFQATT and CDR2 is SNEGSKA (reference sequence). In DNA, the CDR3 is TGCAGTGGGAGGACAGTGAACACTGAAGCTTTCTTT. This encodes CSGRTVNTEAFF.

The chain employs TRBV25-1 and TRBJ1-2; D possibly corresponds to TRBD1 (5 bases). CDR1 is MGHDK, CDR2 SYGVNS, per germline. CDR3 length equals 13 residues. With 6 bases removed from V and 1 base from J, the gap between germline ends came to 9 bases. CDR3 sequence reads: CASRNQGNYGYTF. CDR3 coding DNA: TGTGCCAGCAGAAACCAGGGTAACTATGGCTACACCTTC.

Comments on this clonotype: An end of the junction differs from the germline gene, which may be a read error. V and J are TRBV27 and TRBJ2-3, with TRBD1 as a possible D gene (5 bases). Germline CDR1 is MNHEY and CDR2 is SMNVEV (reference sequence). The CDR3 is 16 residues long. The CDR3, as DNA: TGTGCCAGCGGTTTTGGAGTCCCCAGGGGCACAGATACGCAGTATTTT. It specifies CASGFGVPRGTDTQYF.

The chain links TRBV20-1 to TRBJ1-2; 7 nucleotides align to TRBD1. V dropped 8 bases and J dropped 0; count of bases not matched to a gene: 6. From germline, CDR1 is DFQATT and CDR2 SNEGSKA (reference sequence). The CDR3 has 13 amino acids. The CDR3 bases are TGCAGTTCCCCCGGGACAGCTAACTATGGCTACACCTTC. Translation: CSSPGTANYGYTF.